These T cell receptor beta chains were read from a single sample in a study of T cell repertoires in cytomegalovirus infection. Each CDR3 protein is one row after TCRdb ran MiXCR on the reads. The sample records 310,000 or so distinct CDR3 sequences, about 9.2% being singletons. The sample was PBMCs. The receptors come from a human donor in good health (CMV status not recorded). Some clones in this sample may be carry-over from other donors' samples. Each CDR3 is given with its conserved first and last residue. A D gene is named only where the DNA matches it firmly. Only some rows state a clone size, as once, few, many or a class for expanded clones.

D gene,V gene,J gene,clone size,CDR3 protein,CDR3 DNA
-,TRBV20-1,TRBJ1-5,-,CSARDRVDQPQHF,TGCAGTGCTAGAGACAGGGTCGATCAGCCCCAGCATTTT
TRBD1,TRBV2,TRBJ1-4,many,CASRAQGGEKLFF,TGTGCCAGCAGGGCACAGGGGGGGGAAAAACTGTTTTTT
-,TRBV20-1,TRBJ2-7,many,CSARAPGGYEQYF,TGCAGTGCTAGAGCCCCCGGGGGATACGAGCAGTACTTC
-,TRBV6-4,TRBJ2-6,-,CASSDSSGGDSGANVLTF,TGTGCCAGCAGTGACTCGAGCGGCGGGGATTCTGGGGCCAACGTCCTGACTTTC
TRBD2,TRBV28,TRBJ2-2,many,CASILAGNTGELFF,TGTGCCAGCATACTAGCGGGGAACACCGGGGAGCTGTTTTTT
TRBD1,TRBV20-1,TRBJ1-5,few,CSARDRGQGTWWPQHF,TGCAGTGCTAGAGATCGGGGACAGGGGACATGGTGGCCCCAGCATTTT
-,TRBV10-3,TRBJ2-7,few,CAISDLGGTAGEQYF,TGTGCCATCAGTGACCTAGGGGGTACGGCCGGCGAGCAGTACTTC
-,TRBV7-9,TRBJ2-7,many,CASSFLVEQYF,TGTGCCAGCAGCTTCCTAGTGGAGCAGTACTTC
-,TRBV28,TRBJ1-1,many,CAAMVGVATEAFF,TGTGCCGCTATGGTGGGCGTGGCCACTGAAGCTTTCTTT
-,TRBV10-3,TRBJ1-2,many,CAISATPANYGYTF,TGTGCCATCAGTGCTACGCCGGCTAACTATGGCTACACCTTC
TRBD2,TRBV12-3/TRBV12-4,TRBJ2-1,many,CASSAGLAGTEQFF,TGTGCCAGCAGTGCGGGACTAGCGGGGACTGAGCAGTTCTTC
-,TRBV3-1,TRBJ2-5,few,CASSQAAAQETQYF,TGTGCCAGCAGCCAAGCGGCCGCACAGGAGACCCAGTACTTC
-,TRBV4-3,TRBJ2-1,many,CASSHHWGGLGEQFF,TGCGCCAGCAGCCACCATTGGGGCGGTCTGGGAGAGCAGTTCTTC
-,TRBV7-2,TRBJ1-5,many,CASSLGSTGNNQPQHF,TGTGCCAGCAGCTTAGGATCAACAGGCAACAATCAGCCCCAGCATTTT
-,TRBV2,TRBJ2-3,many,CASTGGPDTQYF,TGTGCCAGCACGGGGGGCCCAGATACGCAGTATTTT
-,TRBV20-1,TRBJ2-2,few,CSAGKGGAFAGELFF,TGCAGTGCGGGGAAAGGGGGGGCCTTTGCCGGGGAGCTGTTTTTT
-,TRBV12-3/TRBV12-4,TRBJ2-1,-,CASTETRDGEQFF,TGTGCCAGCACCGAAACCCGGGACGGAGAGCAGTTCTTC
-,TRBV7-2,TRBJ2-3,many,CASSPRNTQYF,TGTGCCAGCAGCCCGAGGAATACGCAGTATTTT
TRBD1,TRBV7-8,TRBJ1-5,-,CASSLAGRDSINQPQHF,TGTGCCAGCAGCTTAGCAGGGCGGGACAGTATAAATCAGCCCCAGCATTTT
-,TRBV7-8,TRBJ2-7,many,CASSLVGGGPHEQYF,TGTGCCAGCAGCTTAGTGGGGGGGGGGCCACACGAGCAGTACTTC
-,TRBV20-1,TRBJ2-7,many,CSARTFSYEQYF,TGCAGTGCTAGGACTTTTTCCTACGAGCAGTACTTC
TRBD1,TRBV28,TRBJ2-7,-,CASSFGQGAGEQYF,TGTGCCAGCAGTTTTGGACAGGGGGCGGGAGAGCAGTACTTC
-,TRBV28,TRBJ1-1,many,CASTDSNTEAFF,TGTGCCAGCACCGACAGTAACACTGAAGCTTTCTTT
TRBD1,TRBV11-3,TRBJ2-3,many,CASSLVGGPGGTQYF,TGTGCCAGCAGCTTAGTAGGGGGCCCAGGTGGTACGCAGTATTTT
TRBD2,TRBV7-8,TRBJ2-1,-,CTSSFFLAGGHNEQFF,TGTACCAGCAGCTTCTTCCTAGCGGGTGGGCACAATGAGCAGTTCTTC
-,TRBV14,TRBJ2-1,-,CASSHRREQFF,TGTGCCAGCAGCCACCGCCGAGAGCAGTTCTTC
TRBD1,TRBV28,TRBJ1-5,many,CASTDRAPNQPQHF,TGTGCCAGCACCGACAGGGCCCCCAATCAGCCCCAGCATTTT
TRBD2,TRBV7-2,TRBJ2-1,many,CASSRTSGGNSNEQFF,TGTGCCAGCAGCCGAACTAGCGGGGGGAATTCCAATGAGCAGTTCTTC
-,TRBV28,TRBJ1-4,many,CASSVGAIGGKLFF,TGTGCCAGCTCCGTAGGAGCCATCGGTGGAAAACTGTTTTTT
-,TRBV7-9,TRBJ1-5,-,CASSLDGGQPQHF,TGTGCCAGCAGCTTGGACGGAGGTCAGCCCCAGCATTTT
-,TRBV20-1,TRBJ1-2,-,CSANTLKGQSYGYTF,TGCAGTGCGAACACCCTCAAGGGGCAGAGCTATGGCTACACCTTC
TRBD1,TRBV19,TRBJ2-1,many,CASSIGTVGSDEQFF,TGTGCCAGTAGTATCGGGACAGTTGGTTCGGATGAGCAGTTCTTC
-,TRBV5-1,TRBJ1-6,many,CASSLERTAGGSYNSPLHF,TGCGCCAGCAGCTTGGAGAGGACGGCGGGCGGGTCCTATAATTCACCCCTCCACTTT
-,TRBV28,TRBJ2-2,many,CASSLFAGRTGELFF,TGTGCCAGCAGTTTATTCGCAGGGCGGACCGGGGAGCTGTTTTTT
-,TRBV13,TRBJ2-2,few,CASSKENTGELFF,TGTGCCAGCAGCAAGGAGAACACCGGGGAGCTGTTTTTT
-,TRBV4-1,TRBJ1-2,many,CASSQDTGLANYGYTF,TGCGCCAGCAGCCAAGATACCGGGCTAGCTAACTATGGCTACACCTTC
-,TRBV24-1,TRBJ2-3,many,CATSIEPSTDTQYF,TGTGCCACCAGTATAGAACCTAGCACAGATACGCAGTATTTT
TRBD1,TRBV2,TRBJ2-7,many,CASSTGGYEQYF,TGTGCCAGCAGTACAGGGGGCTACGAGCAGTACTTC
-,TRBV6-1,TRBJ2-1,many,CASSETVYNEQFF,TGTGCCAGCAGCGAAACAGTTTACAATGAGCAGTTCTTC
TRBD2,TRBV12-3/TRBV12-4,TRBJ2-2,many,CASSRGLAGGRNTGELFF,TGTGCCAGCAGCCGCGGACTAGCGGGGGGGCGGAACACCGGGGAGCTGTTTTTT
-,TRBV7-2,TRBJ2-1,many,CASSPTGGAYNEQFF,TGTGCCAGCAGCCCAACAGGGGGGGCCTACAATGAGCAGTTCTTC
-,TRBV20-1,TRBJ2-3,many,CSADLTDTQYF,TGCAGTGCAGATTTAACGGATACGCAGTATTTT
-,TRBV6-6,TRBJ1-1,many,CASIPSPLLSGTEAFF,TGTGCCAGCATCCCCAGCCCGTTACTAAGTGGCACTGAAGCTTTCTTT
-,TRBV20-1,TRBJ2-6,many,CSAATALGANVLTF,TGCAGTGCTGCAACCGCGCTCGGGGCCAACGTCCTGACTTTC
-,TRBV5-1,TRBJ1-5,few,CASAAQGLDQPQHF,TGCGCCAGCGCCGCGCAGGGGTTAGATCAGCCCCAGCATTTT
-,TRBV20-1,TRBJ2-3,-,CSALSAGAITDTQYF,TGCAGTGCCCTTTCGGCGGGGGCGATCACAGATACGCAGTATTTT
-,TRBV28,TRBJ2-4,-,CASTKAKNIQYF,TGTGCCAGCACTAAAGCCAAAAACATTCAGTACTTC
TRBD1,TRBV7-2,TRBJ1-6,many,CASSPDRGGNSPLHF,TGTGCCAGCAGCCCCGACAGGGGTGGGAATTCACCCCTCCACTTT
-,TRBV7-2,TRBJ2-1,many,CASSTGWGAYNEQFF,TGTGCCAGCAGCACGGGATGGGGGGCCTACAATGAGCAGTTCTTC
-,TRBV20-1,TRBJ2-1,many,CSAGKKYPNEQFF,TGCAGTGCCGGAAAGAAGTACCCTAATGAGCAGTTCTTC
-,TRBV9,TRBJ1-2,few,CASSVGRGNYGYTF,TGTGCCAGCAGCGTAGGGCGAGGGAACTATGGCTACACCTTC
TRBD1,TRBV7-2,TRBJ1-2,many,CASSETPGQGVYGYTF,TGTGCCAGCAGCGAAACTCCGGGACAGGGAGTCTATGGCTACACCTTC
-,TRBV29-1,TRBJ2-1,-,CSVEDPRTVSYNEQFF,TGCAGCGTTGAAGATCCCAGGACGGTTTCCTACAATGAGCAGTTCTTC
-,TRBV18,TRBJ2-6,few,CASSPLAGARSGANVLTF,TGTGCCAGCTCACCACTAGCAGGGGCACGCTCTGGGGCCAACGTCCTGACTTTC
-,TRBV28,TRBJ2-2,many,CASSSGGPTGELFF,TGTGCCAGCAGTTCAGGGGGGCCCACCGGGGAGCTGTTTTTT
-,TRBV5-4,TRBJ2-3,many,CASSSPPADTQYF,TGTGCCAGCAGTTCCCCTCCGGCGGATACGCAGTATTTT
TRBD1,TRBV5-1,TRBJ1-2,many,CASRGDSLNYGYTF,TGCGCCAGCAGGGGGGACAGCCTTAACTATGGCTACACCTTC
-,TRBV12-3/TRBV12-4,TRBJ2-6,many,CASSPDRPAGANVLTF,TGTGCCAGCAGCCCCGACAGGCCGGCAGGGGCCAACGTCCTGACTTTC